Listed below are T cell receptor beta chains from one sample, sequenced in a study of memory CD4+ T cells and cytomegalovirus serostatus. This table comes from immunoSEQ multiplex PCR, and its TCRdb copy is limited to in-frame clones, with some not included. The data contain 20,000 to 30,000 clones, around three quarters of them seen just once; the ten biggest clones take up approximately 1%. The sample was memory CD4+ T cells from blood. The receptors were sampled from an adult in good health and CMV-seronegative. Both conserved end residues are part of each CDR3. The D gene is left open where the match is weak.

cdr3_nt: TGCAGTGCTTCCAGGGCCTACGAGCAGTACTTC; cdr3_aa: CSASRAYEQYF; j_call: TRBJ2-7; d_call: -; v_call: TRBV20-1
cdr3_nt: TGTGCCAGCAGTTACTTCACCAAACTCCAGGGAGAAGCTTTCTTT; cdr3_aa: CASSYFTKLQGEAFF; j_call: TRBJ1-1; d_call: -; v_call: TRBV6-5
cdr3_nt: TGTGCCAGCAGCCAGAGCGGACAGGGGGTGGGTGGCTACACCTTC; cdr3_aa: CASSQSGQGVGGYTF; j_call: TRBJ1-2; d_call: TRBD1; v_call: TRBV4-2
cdr3_nt: TGTGCCAGCTCGTCTAACAGGGACGCCCAGCATTTT; cdr3_aa: CASSSNRDAQHF; j_call: TRBJ1-5; d_call: -; v_call: TRBV18
cdr3_nt: TGTGCCAGCAGCCAAGATGGACTTAATGAGCAGTTCTTC; cdr3_aa: CASSQDGLNEQFF; j_call: TRBJ2-1; d_call: -; v_call: TRBV14
cdr3_nt: TGTGCCACCAGCAGAGCCAGGGATGGGGCCAACGTCCTGACTTTC; cdr3_aa: CATSRARDGANVLTF; j_call: TRBJ2-6; d_call: -; v_call: TRBV15
cdr3_nt: TGTGCCAGCAGCCCACGTGGGGCCAATTACAATGAGCAGTTCTTC; cdr3_aa: CASSPRGANYNEQFF; j_call: TRBJ2-1; d_call: -; v_call: TRBV11-3
cdr3_nt: TGTGCCAGCAGAGAGACAGGGGGCAGTTCACCCCTCCACTTT; cdr3_aa: CASRETGGSSPLHF; j_call: TRBJ1-6; d_call: TRBD1; v_call: TRBV6-1
cdr3_nt: TGTGCCAGCAGCGTCTCACTAGCGGGAGCAGGTCCCTACGAGCAGTACTTC; cdr3_aa: CASSVSLAGAGPYEQYF; j_call: TRBJ2-7; d_call: TRBD2; v_call: TRBV5-5
cdr3_nt: TGTGCCAGCAGGGAGAGGGACGAGCAGTACTTC; cdr3_aa: CASRERDEQYF; j_call: TRBJ2-7; d_call: -; v_call: TRBV6-5
cdr3_nt: TGCGCCAGCAGCTTGGGGTTAGCGGCGTCCTACAATGAGCAGTTCTTC; cdr3_aa: CASSLGLAASYNEQFF; j_call: TRBJ2-1; d_call: -; v_call: TRBV5-1
cdr3_nt: TGTGCCAGCAGCTTCGGAGACAGGGAAAACTATGGCTACACCTTC; cdr3_aa: CASSFGDRENYGYTF; j_call: TRBJ1-2; d_call: TRBD1; v_call: TRBV7-2
cdr3_nt: TGTGCCAGCAGTTTGCTACAGGGGTCCCGCTCTGGAAACACCATATATTTT; cdr3_aa: CASSLLQGSRSGNTIYF; j_call: TRBJ1-3; d_call: TRBD1; v_call: TRBV28
cdr3_nt: TGTGCCACCAGCAGAGATCACGCCGGGAGTCTCAGCACCGGGGAGCTGTTTTTT; cdr3_aa: CATSRDHAGSLSTGELFF; j_call: TRBJ2-2; d_call: -; v_call: TRBV15
cdr3_nt: TGTGCCAGCAGCTCATTGGACAGATCGTACGAGCAGTACTTC; cdr3_aa: CASSSLDRSYEQYF; j_call: TRBJ2-7; d_call: -; v_call: TRBV7-2
cdr3_nt: TGCGCCAGCGGGACTAGCGTCACCGGGGAGCTGTTTTTT; cdr3_aa: CASGTSVTGELFF; j_call: TRBJ2-2; d_call: TRBD2; v_call: TRBV5-1